Listed below are T cell receptor beta chains from one sample, sequenced in a study of blood T cell repertoires in COVID-19. Clones were sequenced by immunoSEQ multiplex PCR, and TCRdb holds only the in-frame ones, with some missing. The sample holds over 85,000 clones; around 90% are singletons and the top ten take about 5%. The specimen was peripheral blood. These receptors all stem from a human donor in a cohort sampled during active COVID-19. Both conserved end residues are part of each CDR3. The D gene is left open where the match is weak. Part of the rows lack a size; the others show once, few, many or a class for expanded clones.

J gene	V gene	D gene	clone size	CDR3 protein	CDR3 DNA
TRBJ2-7	TRBV5-1	TRBD2	-	CASSRGLAGRTYEQYF	TGCGCCAGCAGCCGCGGACTAGCGGGGCGAACCTACGAGCAGTACTTC
TRBJ2-2	TRBV19	TRBD1	-	CASSDRTGAIGELFF	TGTGCCAGTAGTGATAGGACAGGGGCGATCGGGGAGCTGTTTTTT
TRBJ2-7	TRBV6-5	-	-	CASRDSVSSYEQYF	TGTGCCAGCAGAGACAGTGTCAGCTCCTACGAGCAGTACTTC
TRBJ2-5	TRBV30	-	-	CAWSVTGETQYF	TGTGCCTGGAGTGTAACGGGGGAGACCCAGTACTTC
TRBJ2-1	TRBV5-1	-	-	CASSLAGETYNEQFF	TGCGCCAGCAGTCTGGCAGGGGAGACCTACAATGAGCAGTTCTTC
TRBJ2-7	TRBV3-1/TRBV3-2	-	-	CASSRDNSYEQYF	TGTGCCAGCAGCCGGGACAACTCCTACGAGCAGTACTTC
TRBJ1-2	TRBV30	TRBD1	-	CAFLRDRGYGYTF	TGTGCCTTCCTTAGAGACAGGGGCTATGGCTACACCTTC
TRBJ1-2	TRBV7-9	-	-	CASSLTGGYGYTF	TGTGCCAGCAGCCTTACAGGAGGGTATGGCTACACCTTC
TRBJ2-7	TRBV5-1	TRBD1	-	CASSLGTGRSSYEQYF	TGCGCCAGCAGCTTAGGGACAGGGAGGAGCTCCTACGAGCAGTACTTC
TRBJ2-7	TRBV12-3/TRBV12-4	TRBD1	-	CASSKGQAYEQYF	TGTGCCAGCAGTAAAGGACAGGCCTACGAGCAGTACTTC
TRBJ2-7	TRBV28	TRBD2	once	CASSPDRLAGGFYEQYF	TGTGCCAGCAGTCCCGACAGACTAGCGGGAGGATTCTACGAGCAGTACTTC
TRBJ2-3	TRBV11-3	-	-	CASSLGGRTDTQYF	TGTGCCAGCAGCTTGGGGGGGCGCACAGATACGCAGTATTTT
TRBJ2-1	TRBV4-2	TRBD2	-	CASSQDIRTSDYNEQFF	TGTGCCAGCAGCCAAGATATAAGGACTAGCGACTACAATGAGCAGTTCTTC
TRBJ1-1	TRBV10-2	-	few	CASSRAQNTEAFF	TGCGCCAGCAGCAGGGCGCAGAACACTGAAGCTTTCTTT
TRBJ2-2	TRBV30	-	-	CAWNELGQNTGELFF	TGTGCCTGGAATGAATTGGGACAGAACACCGGGGAGCTGTTTTTT
TRBJ1-6	TRBV6-2/TRBV6-3	-	-	CASSFPLPGSSPLHF	TGTGCCAGCAGCTTTCCTCTTCCGGGGAGTTCACCCCTCCACTTT
TRBJ2-7	TRBV7-2	TRBD2	-	CASSPVSTSGRFGEQYF	TGTGCCAGCAGCCCGGTGTCGACTAGCGGGAGGTTTGGCGAGCAGTACTTC
TRBJ2-7	TRBV5-1	-	-	CASSRGSLTHEQYF	TGCGCCAGCAGTCGGGGATCCCTAACCCACGAGCAGTACTTC
TRBJ2-3	TRBV10-3	TRBD1	-	CASFPGQGADTQYF	TGTGCCTCGTTCCCGGGACAGGGGGCAGATACGCAGTATTTT
TRBJ2-3	TRBV20-1	-	-	CSASSLAASTDTQYF	TGCAGTGCTAGTTCGTTAGCGGCTAGCACAGATACGCAGTATTTT
TRBJ2-6	TRBV6-2/TRBV6-3	TRBD1	-	CASSPSRTGTGDGANVLTF	TGTGCCAGCAGCCCCAGCCGTACCGGGACAGGGGACGGGGCCAACGTCCTGACTTTC
TRBJ2-3	TRBV7-9	TRBD1	-	CASSLTGGADTQYF	TGTGCCAGCAGCTTAACAGGGGGCGCAGATACGCAGTATTTT
TRBJ1-1	TRBV2	-	-	CASTLSGYTEAFF	TGTGCCAGCACTCTAAGCGGATACACTGAAGCTTTCTTT
TRBJ1-5	TRBV6-5	TRBD1	-	CATKTGSGNQPQHF	TGTGCCACCAAGACAGGGTCGGGAAATCAGCCCCAGCATTTT
TRBJ1-2	TRBV12-3/TRBV12-4	TRBD1	-	CASSYRGGYTF	TGTGCCAGCAGTTACAGGGGAGGCTACACCTTC
TRBJ2-5	TRBV7-9	-	-	CASSLARLSGEGTQYF	TGTGCCAGCAGCTTAGCGCGACTCTCTGGAGAAGGGACCCAGTACTTC
TRBJ1-2	TRBV6-5	-	-	CASSTQPQGPYGYTF	TGTGCCAGCAGTACCCAACCACAGGGCCCCTATGGCTACACCTTC
TRBJ2-5	TRBV2	-	-	CASTLTGLEETQYF	TGTGCCAGCACTCTCACAGGGCTAGAAGAGACCCAGTACTTC
TRBJ1-2	TRBV28	-	-	CASSLSNYGYTF	TGTGCCAGCAGTTTATCAAACTATGGCTACACCTTC
TRBJ2-5	TRBV11-2	TRBD2	-	CASSPQGLAGGSAQYF	TGTGCCAGCAGCCCTCAGGGACTAGCGGGAGGGTCAGCCCAGTACTTC
TRBJ2-2	TRBV10-3	-	-	CAISSIAGSGELFF	TGTGCCATCAGCAGCATCGCAGGGTCCGGGGAGCTGTTTTTT
TRBJ1-4	TRBV7-9	-	-	CASSRLGTSLEEKLFF	TGTGCCAGCAGCCGCCTAGGGACATCGCTCGAGGAAAAACTGTTTTTT
TRBJ1-2	TRBV24-1	TRBD1	-	CATSDPGTGLYGYTF	TGTGCCACCAGTGATCCCGGGACAGGCCTATATGGCTACACCTTC
TRBJ1-3	TRBV6-5	-	-	CASRSPGSSGNTIYF	TGTGCCAGCAGGTCACCGGGGTCCTCTGGAAACACCATATATTTT
TRBJ2-2	TRBV24-1	-	once	CATSVQGFTGELFF	TGTGCCACCAGTGTCCAGGGGTTCACCGGGGAGCTGTTTTTT
TRBJ2-7	TRBV28	TRBD2	many	CASSLASAGGGEQYF	TGTGCCAGCAGCCTAGCCTCAGCGGGAGGCGGGGAGCAGTACTTC
TRBJ1-6	TRBV20-1	-	-	CSARGDLPLHF	TGCAGTGCTAGAGGGGACTTACCCCTCCACTTT
TRBJ2-3	TRBV19	TRBD2	-	CASSMKLADTQYF	TGTGCCAGTAGTATGAAACTAGCGGATACGCAGTATTTT
TRBJ2-1	TRBV28	TRBD2	-	CASRTPSGGYNEQFF	TGTGCCAGCAGGACCCCTAGCGGGGGTTACAATGAGCAGTTCTTC
TRBJ2-7	TRBV4-1	TRBD1	-	CASSQEGQGRHEQYF	TGCGCCAGCAGCCAAGAAGGACAGGGGCGACACGAGCAGTACTTC
TRBJ1-3	TRBV7-9	-	-	CATRRVDSGNTIYF	TGTGCCACCCGGCGGGTTGACTCTGGAAACACCATATATTTT
TRBJ2-1	TRBV12-3/TRBV12-4	-	-	CASSPSGPAGWFF	TGTGCCAGCTCCCCCTCGGGACCCGCGGGGTGGTTCTTC
TRBJ2-3	TRBV4-2	TRBD2	-	CASSLSGDTDTQYF	TGTGCCAGCAGCCTTAGCGGGGACACAGATACGCAGTATTTT
TRBJ2-7	TRBV6-5	-	-	CASSYSSGGTYEQYF	TGTGCCAGCAGTTACTCGAGTGGGGGGACCTACGAGCAGTACTTC
TRBJ2-1	TRBV30	TRBD1	once	CAWGGQYNEQFF	TGTGCCTGGGGGGGACAGTACAATGAGCAGTTCTTC
TRBJ1-1	TRBV19	-	-	CASRGPGTEAFF	TGTGCCAGTAGGGGGCCGGGCACTGAAGCTTTCTTT
TRBJ2-1	TRBV4-3	TRBD2	-	CASSQGSGRPHNEQFF	TGCGCCAGCAGCCAAGGCAGCGGGAGACCCCACAATGAGCAGTTCTTC